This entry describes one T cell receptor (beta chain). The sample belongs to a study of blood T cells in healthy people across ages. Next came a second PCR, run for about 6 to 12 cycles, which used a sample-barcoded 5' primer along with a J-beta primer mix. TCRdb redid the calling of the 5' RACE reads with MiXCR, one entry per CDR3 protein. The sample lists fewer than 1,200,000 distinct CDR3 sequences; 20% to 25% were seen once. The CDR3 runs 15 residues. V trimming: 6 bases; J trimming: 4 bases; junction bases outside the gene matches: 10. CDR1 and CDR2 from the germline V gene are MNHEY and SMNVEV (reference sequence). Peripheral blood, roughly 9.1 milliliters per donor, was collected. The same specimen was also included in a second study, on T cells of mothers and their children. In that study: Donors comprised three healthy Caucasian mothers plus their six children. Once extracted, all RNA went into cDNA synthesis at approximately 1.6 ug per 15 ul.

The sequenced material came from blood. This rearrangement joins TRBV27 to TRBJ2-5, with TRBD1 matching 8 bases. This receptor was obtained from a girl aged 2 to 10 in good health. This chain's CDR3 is CASSNGQGRAETQYF. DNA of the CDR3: TGTGCCAGCAGCAACGGACAGGGTCGGGCAGAGACCCAGTACTTC.